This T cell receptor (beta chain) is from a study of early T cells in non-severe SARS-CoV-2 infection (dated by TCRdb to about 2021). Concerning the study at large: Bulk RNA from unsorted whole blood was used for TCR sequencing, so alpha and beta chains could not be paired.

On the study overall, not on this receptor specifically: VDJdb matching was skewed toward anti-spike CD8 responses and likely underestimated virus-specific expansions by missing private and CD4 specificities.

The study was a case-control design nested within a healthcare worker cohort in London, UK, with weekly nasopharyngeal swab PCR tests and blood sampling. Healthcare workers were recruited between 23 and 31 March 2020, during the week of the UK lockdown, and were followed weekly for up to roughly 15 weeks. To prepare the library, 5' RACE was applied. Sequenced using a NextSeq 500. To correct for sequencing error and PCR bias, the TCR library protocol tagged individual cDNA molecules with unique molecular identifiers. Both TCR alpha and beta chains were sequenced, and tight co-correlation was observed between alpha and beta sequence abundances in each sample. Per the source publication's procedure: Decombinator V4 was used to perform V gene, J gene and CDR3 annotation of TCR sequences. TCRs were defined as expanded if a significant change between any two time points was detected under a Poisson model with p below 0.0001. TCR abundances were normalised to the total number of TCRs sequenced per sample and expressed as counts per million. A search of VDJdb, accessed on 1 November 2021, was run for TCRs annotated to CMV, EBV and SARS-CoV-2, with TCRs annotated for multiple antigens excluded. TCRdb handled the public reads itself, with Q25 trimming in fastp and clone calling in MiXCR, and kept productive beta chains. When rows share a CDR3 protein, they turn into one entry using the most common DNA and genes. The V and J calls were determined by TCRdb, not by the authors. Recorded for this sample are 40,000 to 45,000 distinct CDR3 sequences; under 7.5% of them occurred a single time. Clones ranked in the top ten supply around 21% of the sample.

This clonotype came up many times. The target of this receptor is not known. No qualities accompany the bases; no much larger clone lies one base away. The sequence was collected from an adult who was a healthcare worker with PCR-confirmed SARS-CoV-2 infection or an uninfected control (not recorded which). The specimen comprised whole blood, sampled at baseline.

The nucleotides read TGTGCCAGCAGGACAAGGGTCCGAGAGACCCAGTACTTC. Translation gives CASRTRVRETQYF. The sequence is built from TRBV6-5 and TRBJ2-5; the D gene assignment is ambiguous. V was cut back by 6 bases and J by 4 bases, leaving a gap of 12 bases between them. Per the germline V gene, MNHEY is the CDR1 and SVGAGI is the CDR2. Including cysteine and phenylalanine, the CDR3 has 13 amino acids. This entry keeps only the CDR3 DNA: 39 bases, framed from base 1.